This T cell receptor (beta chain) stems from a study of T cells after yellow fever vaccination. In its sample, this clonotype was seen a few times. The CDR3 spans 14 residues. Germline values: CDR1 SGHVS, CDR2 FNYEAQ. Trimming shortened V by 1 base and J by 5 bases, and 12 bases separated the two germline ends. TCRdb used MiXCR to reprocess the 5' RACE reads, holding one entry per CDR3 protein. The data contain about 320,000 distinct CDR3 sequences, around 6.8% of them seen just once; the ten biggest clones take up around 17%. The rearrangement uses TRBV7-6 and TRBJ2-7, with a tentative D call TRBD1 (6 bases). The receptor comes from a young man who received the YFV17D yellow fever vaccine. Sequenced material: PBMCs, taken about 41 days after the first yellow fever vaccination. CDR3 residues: CASSLGDMDDEQYF. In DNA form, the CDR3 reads TGTGCCAGCAGCTTAGGGGACATGGACGACGAGCAGTACTTC. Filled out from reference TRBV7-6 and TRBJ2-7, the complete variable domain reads GAGVSQSPRYKVTKRGQDVALRCDPISGHVSLYWYRQALGQGPEFLTYFNYEAQQDKSGLPNDRFSAERPEGSISTLTIQRTEQRDSAMYRCASSLGDMDDEQYFGPGTRLTVT.